Below are 26 T cell receptor beta chains sequenced from a single sample in a study of blood T cell repertoires in COVID-19. Generated by immunoSEQ multiplex PCR, the TCRdb table keeps only in-frame clones and is missing some. The sample lists about 89,000 clones, 90% to 95% occurring once. The sample consisted of peripheral blood. Source of these receptors: a human donor with active COVID-19. The donor label of this sample is uncertain.

This chain uses TRBV6-6 with TRBJ1-2; 8 bases match TRBD1. Germline trimming cut 6 bases from V and 3 bases from J; bases unmatched to any gene: 3. Germline CDR1 and CDR2: MNHNY and SVGAGI (reference sequence). The CDR3 runs to 13 residues. CDR3 sequence (DNA): TGTGCCAGCAGCCTGACAGGGGACTATGGCTACACCTTC. Translating gives CASSLTGDYGYTF.

The V call is TRBV5-6, the J call TRBJ2-5; 14 nucleotides align to TRBD2. The CDR3 totals 17 residues. V shed 0 bases, J shed 5 bases, and the junction held 6 bases outside the gene matches. CDR1 SGHDT and CDR2 YYEEEE come from the germline V gene. The CDR3 DNA reads as TGTGCCAGCAGCTTGGGACTAGCGGGGGGGCCGTGGGAGACCCAGTACTTC. It is translated as CASSLGLAGGPWETQYF.

This chain connects TRBV11-2 to TRBJ1-4; 8 positions agree with TRBD1. Germline CDR1 SGHAT, CDR2 FQNNGV. V lost 5 bases to trimming and J lost 15 bases; unmatched junction nucleotides: 17. The CDR3 spans 15 residues. CDR3 amino acids: CASSPRLTGVKEVFF. Here the CDR3 DNA reads TGTGCCAGCAGCCCTCGTCTGACAGGGGTAAAGGAAGTGTTTTTT.

J is TRBJ1-4 and V is TRBV5-5, with 8 bases matching TRBD1. Unmatched junction bases numbered 7, after V lost 1 base and J lost 8 bases. The CDR3 length is 15 residues. CDR1 SGHKS and CDR2 YYEKEE come from the germline V gene (reference sequence). The CDR3 is CASSLFQGANEKLFF. For the CDR3, the DNA is TGTGCCAGCAGCTTGTTTCAGGGGGCGAACGAAAAACTGTTTTTT.

This sequence joins TRBV12-5 and TRBJ1-2; no definite D call. Germline assignment: CDR1 LGHNT and CDR2 FRNRAP. This CDR3 is built from 12 residues. Deletions cut 8 bases from V and 1 base from J, with 8 bases between. The CDR3: CASSPDNYGYTF. Here the CDR3 DNA reads TGTGCTAGTAGTCCAGATAACTATGGCTACACCTTC.

This clone was seen only once. CDR3 nucleotides: TGTGCCAGCAGCAAAGGATGGACAGGGAACAATGAGCAGTTCTTC. Protein: CASSKGWTGNNEQFF. The genes are TRBV21-1 and TRBJ2-1; the table names TRBD1, a call not compared with the DNA. TRBV21-1 is designated a pseudogene. The CDR3 contains 15 residues.

V is TRBV7-2 and J is TRBJ2-7, with 11 positions matching TRBD2. Germline trimming cut 1 base from V and 1 base from J; bases unmatched to any gene: 0. CDR1 is SGHTA, CDR2 FQGNSA, per germline. The CDR3 extends over 15 amino acids. The CDR3 sequence is CASSLGLAGSYEQYF. The CDR3 bases are TGTGCCAGCAGCTTAGGACTAGCGGGATCCTACGAGCAGTACTTC.

J is TRBJ2-5 and V is TRBV12-2; the table names TRBD1, a call not compared with the DNA. TRBV12-2 is a recognized pseudogene. This CDR3 region has 14 residues. Here the CDR3 DNA reads TGTGCAAGTCGCTTAGAAGGCAGGGAAGAGACCCAGTACTTC. Protein: CASRLEGREETQYF.

The chain couples TRBV5-5 to TRBJ2-3; D remains unclear. The CDR3 has 13 residues. CDR1 is SGHKS, CDR2 YYEKEE, per germline (reference sequence). V was trimmed by 4 bases and J by 2 bases, leaving 8 bases between them. The CDR3 region has the DNA TGTGCCAGCAGCCCGGTCCCCACAGATACGCAGTATTTT. This gives the protein CASSPVPTDTQYF.

The chain employs TRBV15 and TRBJ2-1; 8 nucleotides align to TRBD1. The germline gives CDR1 LNHNV, CDR2 YYDKDF (reference sequence). V was clipped by 5 bases and J by 5 bases; unmatched bases: 5. The CDR3 extends over 14 amino acids. CDR3 coding DNA: TGTGCCACCAGCGACAGGGGACAGCACAATGAGCAGTTCTTC. This translates into CATSDRGQHNEQFF.

V usage is TRBV18 and J usage is TRBJ2-1; TRBD2 matches 12 bases. Germline V gene lookup returns CDR1 KGHSH and CDR2 LQKENI. V lost 7 bases to trimming and J lost 9 bases; unmatched junction nucleotides: 4. This CDR3 region has 13 residues. In DNA form, the CDR3 reads TGTGCCAGCTTCCTAGCGGGAGGGTCTGAGCAGTTCTTC. It yields the protein CASFLAGGSEQFF.

This clone was detected once. The V call is TRBV2, the J call TRBJ2-7; D perhaps matches TRBD1 (6 bases). This CDR3 has 10 residues. Germline V gene data show CDR1 as SNHLY and CDR2 as FYNNEI. Trimming removed 11 bases at V and 4 bases at J, with 9 bases between. The CDR3 sequence: CAAQGYEQYF. The CDR3 DNA follows: TGTGCCGCACAGGGTTACGAGCAGTACTTC.

This chain uses TRBV20-1 with TRBJ2-7; 8 bases align to TRBD1. After removal of 3 bases from V and 2 bases from J, the junction contained 6 bases not matched to a gene. This CDR3 is 14 amino acids long. In germline, CDR1 is DFQATT, CDR2 SNEGSKA (reference sequence). The CDR3 region has the DNA TGCAGTGCTAGTCCCGGGACAGGTACCTACGAGCAGTACTTC. It specifies CSASPGTGTYEQYF.

The chain uses TRBV19 and TRBJ1-1, with D uncertain. V gave up 5 bases and J gave up 0 bases, with 10 bases separating them. This CDR3 is 14 amino acids long. Looked up from germline, CDR1 is LNHDA and CDR2 is SQIVND (reference sequence). CDR3 amino acids: CASSQQTMNTEAFF. CDR3 nucleotides: TGTGCCAGTAGTCAACAGACCATGAACACTGAAGCTTTCTTT.

This chain links TRBV7-9 with TRBJ1-6; D possibly corresponds to TRBD1 (5 bases). Trimming removed 3 bases at V and 7 bases at J, with 16 bases between. The CDR3 consists of 16 residues. CDR1 and CDR2 from the germline V gene are SEHNR and FQNEAQ (reference sequence). The CDR3 DNA sequence: TGTGCCAGCAGCTTGGCAGGGTCGGGGGGGAATTCACCCCTCCACTTT. It yields the protein CASSLAGSGGNSPLHF.

This chain uses TRBV11-3 with TRBJ2-5, with TRBD1 matching over 10 bases. This CDR3 is 16 amino acids long. Germline V gene sequence: CDR1 SGHNT, CDR2 YENEEA. The junction had 11 bases not matched to a gene; V was cut back by 3 bases and J by 7 bases. The CDR3 DNA sequence: TGTGCCAGCAGCTTGAGACAGGGGGCTCACCCGGGGACCCAGTACTTC. The encoded protein is CASSLRQGAHPGTQYF.

This sequence joins TRBV5-1 and TRBJ2-1; D possibly corresponds to TRBD1 (5 bases). The germline V gene has CDR1 SGHRS and CDR2 YFSETQ. Trimming took 4 bases from V and 3 from J, leaving 17 bases between them. The CDR3 length is 16 residues. Written as DNA, the CDR3 is TGCGCCAGCAGCCCGCAGGGCCCCCCATACTACAATGAGCAGTTCTTC. Amino acids: CASSPQGPPYYNEQFF.

The genes are TRBV12-5 and TRBJ1-1; TRBD1 matches 10 bases. The CDR3 covers 15 residues. V lost 5 bases and J lost 6; bases outside the gene matches: 9. Germline V lookup: CDR1 LGHNT, CDR2 FRNRAP. The CDR3 sequence: CASGAGDRGFSEAFF. The DNA of the CDR3 is TGTGCTAGTGGTGCAGGGGACAGGGGATTTTCTGAAGCTTTCTTT.

The chain employs TRBV7-2 and TRBJ2-5; D is perhaps TRBD2 (6 bases). The germline V gene has CDR1 SGHTA and CDR2 FQGNSA. The CDR3 is made up of 13 amino acids. V lost 11 bases, J lost 2 bases, and 15 bases lay in between. The CDR3: CAGGSGLQETQYF. The CDR3 nucleotides are TGTGCCGGGGGTAGTGGACTACAAGAGACCCAGTACTTC.

The genes are TRBV28 and TRBJ1-2; 8 bases align to TRBD1. This CDR3 region has 14 residues. Germline CDR1 is MDHEN and CDR2 is SYDVKM. V shed 9 bases and J 2 bases; nucleotides not matched to a gene: 8. CDR3 nucleotide sequence: TGTGCCAGTATGTTCCGGGACAGGAACTATGGCTACACCTTC. Protein product: CASMFRDRNYGYTF.

The chain joins TRBV3-1 (or the pseudogene TRBV3-2) to TRBJ2-5; 7 positions agree with TRBD1. The CDR3 has 16 residues. CDR1 and CDR2 from the germline V gene are LGHDT and YNNKEL (reference sequence). V gave up 4 bases and J gave up 3 bases; unmatched junction bases: 11. Here the CDR3 DNA reads TGTGCCAGCAGCCTCCCCCCGGGACAGCTCAAAGAGACCCAGTACTTC. This translates into CASSLPPGQLKETQYF.

The chain employs TRBV11-2 and TRBJ2-3; TRBD1 matches at 7 bases. The CDR3 has 14 residues. Per the germline V gene, CDR1 is SGHAT and CDR2 is FQNNGV. Germline trimming cut 6 bases from V and 4 bases from J; bases unmatched to any gene: 7. CDR3 region: CASRTGASPDTQYF. CDR3 in DNA: TGTGCCAGCAGAACAGGGGCCTCCCCAGATACGCAGTATTTT.

The gene calls are TRBV3-1 (or the pseudogene TRBV3-2) and TRBJ2-1; 9 nucleotides match TRBD1. Germline V gene lookup returns CDR1 LGHDT and CDR2 YNNKEL (reference sequence). The CDR3 is 13 residues long. Trimming cost V 8 bases and J 8 bases; bases outside gene matches: 7. The CDR3 loop is CASPRTGADEQFF. In DNA form, the CDR3 reads TGTGCCAGCCCCCGGACAGGGGCGGATGAGCAGTTCTTC.

V gene TRBV5-4 combines with J gene TRBJ2-7, with 9 bases fitting TRBD1. The CDR3 is made up of 16 amino acids. Germline CDR1 SGHNT, CDR2 YYREEE (reference sequence). The trim removed 4 bases at V and 4 bases at J, leaving 12 bases unmatched. The CDR3 DNA is TGTGCCAGCAGCGGATCCGTGGGACAGGGAGGGTACGAGCAGTACTTC. Translated: CASSGSVGQGGYEQYF.

For this clone: Sequence at one end of the junction differs from germline and may be a read error. The chain employs TRBV6-4 and TRBJ2-1; the match to TRBD2 covers 9 bases. The length of the CDR3 is 14 residues. In germline, CDR1 is MRHNA, CDR2 SNTAGT. CDR3 DNA sequence: TGTGCCCGCAGCCTAGGCGGGGGGGGGAATGAGCAGTTCTTC. This sequence encodes CARSLGGGGNEQFF.

V usage is TRBV5-1 and J usage is TRBJ1-3, with no clear D. V lost 1 base and J 2 bases, leaving 7 bases between the germline ends. Germline CDR1 is SGHRS and CDR2 is YFSETQ. The CDR3 loop spans 14 amino acids. The CDR3 region has the DNA TGCGCCAGCAGCTTGCGGGAACCTGGAAACACCATATATTTT. Residues: CASSLREPGNTIYF.